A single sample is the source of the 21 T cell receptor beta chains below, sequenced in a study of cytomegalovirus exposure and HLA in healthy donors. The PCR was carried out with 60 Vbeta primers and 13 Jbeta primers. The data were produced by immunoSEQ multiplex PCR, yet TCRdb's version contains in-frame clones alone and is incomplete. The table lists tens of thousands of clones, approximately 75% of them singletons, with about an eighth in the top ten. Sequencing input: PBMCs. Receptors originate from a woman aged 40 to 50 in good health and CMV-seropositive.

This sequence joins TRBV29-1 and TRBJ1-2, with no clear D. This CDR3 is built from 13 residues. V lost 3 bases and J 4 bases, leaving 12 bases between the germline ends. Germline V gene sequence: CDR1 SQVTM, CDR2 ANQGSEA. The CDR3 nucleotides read TGCAGCGTTGACCTAGGGCGGGGCTATGGCTACACCTTC. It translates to CSVDLGRGYGYTF.

The CDR3 DNA follows: TGTGCCAGCAGCTTATCTCTGACAGGGGGAAACACTGAAGCTTTCTTT. As protein: CASSLSLTGGNTEAFF. The V gene is TRBV11-3, the J gene TRBJ1-1, with 9 bases that match TRBD1. After removal of 2 bases from V and 2 bases from J, the junction contained 6 bases not matched to a gene. Germline V gives CDR1 SGHNT, CDR2 YENEEA. The CDR3 consists of 16 residues.

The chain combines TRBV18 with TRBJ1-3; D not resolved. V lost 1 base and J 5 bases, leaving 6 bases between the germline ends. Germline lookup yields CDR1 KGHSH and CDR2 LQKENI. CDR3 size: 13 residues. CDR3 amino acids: CASSPQERNTIYF. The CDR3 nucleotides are TGTGCCAGCTCACCACAGGAGAGAAACACCATATATTTT.

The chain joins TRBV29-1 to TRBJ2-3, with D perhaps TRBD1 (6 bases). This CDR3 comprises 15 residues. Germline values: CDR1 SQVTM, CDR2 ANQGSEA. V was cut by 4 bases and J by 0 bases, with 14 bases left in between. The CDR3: CSVGAGDSSTDTQYF. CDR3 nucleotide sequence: TGCAGCGTTGGGGCAGGGGATTCTAGCACAGATACGCAGTATTTT.

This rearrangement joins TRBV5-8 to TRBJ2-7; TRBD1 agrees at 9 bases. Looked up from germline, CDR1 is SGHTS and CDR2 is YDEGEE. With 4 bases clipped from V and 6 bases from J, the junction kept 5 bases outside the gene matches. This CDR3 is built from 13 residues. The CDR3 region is CASSSRDRAEQYF. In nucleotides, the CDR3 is TGTGCCAGCAGCAGCCGGGACAGGGCCGAGCAGTACTTC.

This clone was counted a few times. CDR3 sequence reads: CASRLAGANQETQYF. As DNA, the CDR3 is TGCGCCAGCCGACTAGCGGGGGCCAACCAAGAGACCCAGTACTTC. This chain uses TRBV10-2 with TRBJ2-5; 12 bases agree with TRBD2. With 8 bases clipped from V and 0 bases from J, the junction kept 4 bases outside the gene matches. Germline values: CDR1 WSHSY, CDR2 SAAADI. The CDR3 runs to 15 residues.

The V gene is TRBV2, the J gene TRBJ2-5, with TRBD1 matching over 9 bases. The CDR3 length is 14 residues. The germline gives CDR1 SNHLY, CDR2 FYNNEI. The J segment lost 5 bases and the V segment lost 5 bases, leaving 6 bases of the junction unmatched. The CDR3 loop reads CASSIQGAGETQYF. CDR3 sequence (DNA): TGTGCCAGCAGTATACAGGGGGCTGGTGAGACCCAGTACTTC.

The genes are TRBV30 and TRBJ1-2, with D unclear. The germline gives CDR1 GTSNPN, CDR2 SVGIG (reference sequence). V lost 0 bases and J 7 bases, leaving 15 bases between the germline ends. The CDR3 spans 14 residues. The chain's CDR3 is CAWSVSEGLGGYTF. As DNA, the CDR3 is TGTGCCTGGAGTGTATCGGAGGGATTGGGTGGCTACACCTTC.

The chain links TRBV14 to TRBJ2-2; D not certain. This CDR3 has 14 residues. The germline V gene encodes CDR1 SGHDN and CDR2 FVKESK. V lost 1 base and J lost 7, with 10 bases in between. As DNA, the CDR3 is TGTGCCAGCAGCCAAGTTCTCGAGAGCGGGGAGCTGTTTTTT. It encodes CASSQVLESGELFF.

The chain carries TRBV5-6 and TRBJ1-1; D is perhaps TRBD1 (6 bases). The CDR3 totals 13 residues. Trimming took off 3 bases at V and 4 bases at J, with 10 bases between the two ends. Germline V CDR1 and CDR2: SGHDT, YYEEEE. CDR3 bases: TGTGCCAGCAGCTCGGGGGGCAGCACTGAAGCTTTCTTT. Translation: CASSSGGSTEAFF.

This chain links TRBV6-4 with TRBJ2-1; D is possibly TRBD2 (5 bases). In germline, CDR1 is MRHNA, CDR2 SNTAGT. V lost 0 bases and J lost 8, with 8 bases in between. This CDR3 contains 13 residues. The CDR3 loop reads CASSDSLADEQFF. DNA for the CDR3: TGTGCCAGCAGTGACTCGCTAGCCGATGAGCAGTTCTTC.

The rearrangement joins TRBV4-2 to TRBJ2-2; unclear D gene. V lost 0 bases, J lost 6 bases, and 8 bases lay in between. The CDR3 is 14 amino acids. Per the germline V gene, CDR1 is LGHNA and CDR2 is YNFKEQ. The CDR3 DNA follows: TGTGCCAGCAGCCAAGAGTATTTTGCCGGGGAGCTGTTTTTT. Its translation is CASSQEYFAGELFF.

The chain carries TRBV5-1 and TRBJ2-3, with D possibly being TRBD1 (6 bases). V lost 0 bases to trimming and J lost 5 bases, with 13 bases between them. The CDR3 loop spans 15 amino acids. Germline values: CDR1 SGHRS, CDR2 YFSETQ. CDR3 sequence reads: CASSLATGGGDTQYF. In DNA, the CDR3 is TGCGCCAGCAGCTTGGCGACAGGCGGCGGAGATACGCAGTATTTT.

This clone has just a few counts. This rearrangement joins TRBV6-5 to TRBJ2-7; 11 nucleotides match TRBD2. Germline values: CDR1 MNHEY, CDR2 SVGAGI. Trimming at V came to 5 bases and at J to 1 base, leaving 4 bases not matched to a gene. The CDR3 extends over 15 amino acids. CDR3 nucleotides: TGTGCCAGCAGTCGGACTAGCGGGTCTTCCTACGAGCAGTACTTC. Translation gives CASSRTSGSSYEQYF.

The chain's CDR3 is CASSFQGLPSPDTQYF. The CDR3, as DNA: TGTGCCAGCAGCTTCCAGGGACTCCCGAGCCCGGATACGCAGTATTTT. The genes are TRBV5-6 and TRBJ2-3, with D possibly matching TRBD2 (6 bases). Per the germline V gene, CDR1 is SGHDT and CDR2 is YYEEEE. Trimming stripped 2 bases from V and 6 bases from J, with 19 bases between. This CDR3 is built from 16 residues.

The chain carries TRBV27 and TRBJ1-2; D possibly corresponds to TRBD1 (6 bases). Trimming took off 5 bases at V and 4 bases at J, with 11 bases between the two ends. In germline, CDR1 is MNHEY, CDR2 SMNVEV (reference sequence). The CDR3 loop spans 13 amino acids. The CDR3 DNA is TGTGCCAGCAGTACTACAGGGAGCTATGGCTACACCTTC. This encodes CASSTTGSYGYTF.

The CDR3 region has the DNA TGCGCCACCCCCGAGGGGAGGGGTGAACCCTACGAGCAGTACTTC. Translating gives CATPEGRGEPYEQYF. The chain recombines TRBV10-1 with TRBJ2-7; 7 bases map to TRBD2. In germline, CDR1 is WNHNN, CDR2 SYGVQD (reference sequence). V gave up 10 bases and J gave up 2 bases; unmatched junction bases: 14. The CDR3 has 15 amino acids.

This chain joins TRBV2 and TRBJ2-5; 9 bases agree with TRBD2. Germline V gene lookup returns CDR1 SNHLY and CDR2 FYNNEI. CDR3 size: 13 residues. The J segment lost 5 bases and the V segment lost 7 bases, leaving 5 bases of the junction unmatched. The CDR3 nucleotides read TGTGCCAGCACGGGACTAGCTAAGGAGACCCAGTACTTC. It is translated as CASTGLAKETQYF.

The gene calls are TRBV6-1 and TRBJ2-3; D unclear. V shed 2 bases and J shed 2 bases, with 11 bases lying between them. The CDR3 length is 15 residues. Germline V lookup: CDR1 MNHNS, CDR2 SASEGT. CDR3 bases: TGTGCCAGCAGTGAAATCGCAGGTAACACAGATACGCAGTATTTT. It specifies CASSEIAGNTDTQYF.

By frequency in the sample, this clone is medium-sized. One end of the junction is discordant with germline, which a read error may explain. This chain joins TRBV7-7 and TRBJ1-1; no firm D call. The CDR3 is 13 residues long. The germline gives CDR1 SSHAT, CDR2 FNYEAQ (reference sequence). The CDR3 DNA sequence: TGTGCTAGCAGCCCCGTTGGGCCATCTGAAGCTTTCTTT. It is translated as CASSPVGPSEAFF.

CDR3 sequence: CASSTGLAVAYEQYF. CDR3 coding DNA: TGTGCCAGCAGCACGGGACTAGCGGTCGCCTACGAGCAGTACTTC. V is TRBV11-1 and J is TRBJ2-7, with 11 bases identical to TRBD2. The V segment lost 5 bases and the J segment 2 bases; nucleotides outside the gene matches: 5. Germline CDR1 and CDR2: SGHAT and FQDESV (reference sequence). The CDR3 is made up of 15 amino acids.